This T cell receptor beta chain appears in the sequencing data of a study of T cell clonotyping in hematopoietic cell transplantation. Recipient blood drawn about 28 days pretransplant and days 30, 100, 180 after. The germline V gene has CDR1 SGHVS and CDR2 FQNEAQ. V was trimmed by 2 bases and J by 2 bases, leaving 21 bases between them. The CDR3 consists of 18 residues. This table comes from immunoSEQ multiplex PCR, and its TCRdb copy is limited to in-frame clones, with some not included. The sample contains around 9,100 clones, about 75% of which appear only once. Remarks on this clone: Antigen unknown.

Study results and caveats: Recipient TCR diversity dropped after transplant; expanded clonotypes rose from day 30 to 180.

V is TRBV7-8 and J is TRBJ2-5; D possibly corresponds to TRBD2 (6 bases). Specimen: PBMCs, collected 180 days after allogeneic stem cell transplant. This TCR derives from a male patient aged 35-50 years who had an allogeneic stem cell transplant from a related donor, so the T cells may come from the graft donor. Some clones in this sample may be carry-over from other donors' samples. The CDR3 DNA reads as TGTGCCAGCAGCTTAATACTAGCTGTCGTAGACTATCAAGAGACCCAGTACTTC. This gives the protein CASSLILAVVDYQETQYF.